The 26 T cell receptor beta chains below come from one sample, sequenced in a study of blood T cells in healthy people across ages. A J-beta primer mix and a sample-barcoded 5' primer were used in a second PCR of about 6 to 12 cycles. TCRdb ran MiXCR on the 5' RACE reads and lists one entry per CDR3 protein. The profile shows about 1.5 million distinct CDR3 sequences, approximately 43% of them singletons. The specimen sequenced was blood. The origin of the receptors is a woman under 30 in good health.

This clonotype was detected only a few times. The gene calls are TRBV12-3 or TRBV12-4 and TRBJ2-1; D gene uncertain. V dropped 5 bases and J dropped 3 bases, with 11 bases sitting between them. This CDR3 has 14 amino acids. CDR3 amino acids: CASSDEVDYNEQFF. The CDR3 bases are TGTGCCAGCAGTGATGAGGTCGACTACAATGAGCAGTTCTTC.

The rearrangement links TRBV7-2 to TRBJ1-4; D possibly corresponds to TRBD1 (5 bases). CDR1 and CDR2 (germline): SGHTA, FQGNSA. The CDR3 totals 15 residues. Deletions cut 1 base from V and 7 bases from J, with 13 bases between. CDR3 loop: CASSLVAGESEKLFF. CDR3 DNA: TGTGCCAGCAGCTTAGTCGCGGGGGAGTCTGAAAAACTGTTTTTT.

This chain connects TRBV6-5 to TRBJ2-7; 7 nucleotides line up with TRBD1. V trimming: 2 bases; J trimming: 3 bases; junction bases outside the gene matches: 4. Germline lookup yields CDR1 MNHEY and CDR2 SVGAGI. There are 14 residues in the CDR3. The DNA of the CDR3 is TGTGCCAGCAGTTACCGGGACAGTTTCTACGAGCAGTACTTC. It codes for CASSYRDSFYEQYF.

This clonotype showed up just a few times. The DNA for the CDR3 is TGTGCCAGCAGATCCCTCGGGACAGGATATAGCAATCAGCCCCAGCATTTT. Translating it yields CASRSLGTGYSNQPQHF. The chain employs TRBV28 and TRBJ1-5; 8 bases map to TRBD1. The CDR3 is 17 amino acids. Per germline, CDR1 MDHEN and CDR2 SYDVKM. The V and J ends lost 6 bases and 0 bases, in that order; junction bases with no gene match: 10.

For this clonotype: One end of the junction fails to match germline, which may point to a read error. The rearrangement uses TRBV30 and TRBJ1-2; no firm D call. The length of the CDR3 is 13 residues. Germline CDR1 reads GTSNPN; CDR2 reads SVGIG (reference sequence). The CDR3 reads CAWSVTRSYSYTF. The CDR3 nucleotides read TGTGCCTGGAGTGTTACCAGATCCTATAGCTACACCTTC. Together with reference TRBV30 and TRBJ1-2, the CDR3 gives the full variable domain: SQTIHQWPATLVQPVGSPLSLECTVEGTSNPNLYWYRQAAGRGLQLLFYSVGIGQISSEVPQNLSASRPQDRQFILSSKKLLLSDSGFYLCAWSVTRSYSYTFGSGTRLTVV.

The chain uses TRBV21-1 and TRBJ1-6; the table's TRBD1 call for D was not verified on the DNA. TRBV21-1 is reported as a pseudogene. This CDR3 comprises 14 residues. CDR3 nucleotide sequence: TGTGCCAGCATCACCGGGACAGTCAAATCACCCCTCCACTTT. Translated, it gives CASITGTVKSPLHF.

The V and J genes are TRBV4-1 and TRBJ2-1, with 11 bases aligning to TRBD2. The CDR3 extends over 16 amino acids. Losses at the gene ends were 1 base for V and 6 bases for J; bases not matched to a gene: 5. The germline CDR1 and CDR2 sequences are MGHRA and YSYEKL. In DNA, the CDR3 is TGCGCCAGCAGCCAAGCTTTAACTAGCGGGAGCAATGAGCAGTTCTTC. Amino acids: CASSQALTSGSNEQFF.

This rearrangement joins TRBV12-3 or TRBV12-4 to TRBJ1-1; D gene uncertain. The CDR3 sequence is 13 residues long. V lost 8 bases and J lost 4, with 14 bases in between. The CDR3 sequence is CASSVGSITEAFF. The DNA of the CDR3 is TGTGCCAGCTCTGTAGGCAGCATCACTGAAGCTTTCTTT.

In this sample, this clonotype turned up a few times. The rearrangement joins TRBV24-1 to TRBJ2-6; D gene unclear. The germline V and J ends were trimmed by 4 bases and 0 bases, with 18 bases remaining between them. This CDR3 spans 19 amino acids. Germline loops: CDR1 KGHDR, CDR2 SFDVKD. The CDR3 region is CATSDHTLGPSSGANVLTF. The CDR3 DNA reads TGTGCCACCAGTGACCACACCTTAGGGCCCAGCTCTGGGGCCAACGTCCTGACTTTC.

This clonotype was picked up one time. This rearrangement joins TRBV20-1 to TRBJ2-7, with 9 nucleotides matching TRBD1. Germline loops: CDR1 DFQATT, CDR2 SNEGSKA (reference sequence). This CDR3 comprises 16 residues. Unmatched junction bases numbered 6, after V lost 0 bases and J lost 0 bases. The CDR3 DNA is TGCAGTGCTAGAGATAGCGGACAGGGGTACTCCTACGAGCAGTACTTC. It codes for CSARDSGQGYSYEQYF.

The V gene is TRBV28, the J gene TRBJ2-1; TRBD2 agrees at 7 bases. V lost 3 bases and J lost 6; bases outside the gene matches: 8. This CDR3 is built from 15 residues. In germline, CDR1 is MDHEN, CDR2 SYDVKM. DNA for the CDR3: TGTGCCAGCAGTTTTAGGCTAGCGGACCGCAATGAGCAGTTCTTC. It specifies CASSFRLADRNEQFF.

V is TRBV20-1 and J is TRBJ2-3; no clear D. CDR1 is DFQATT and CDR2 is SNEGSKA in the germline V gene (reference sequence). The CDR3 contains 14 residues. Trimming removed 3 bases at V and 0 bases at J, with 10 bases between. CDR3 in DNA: TGCAGTGCTAGTCGGCCAGGTAGCACAGATACGCAGTATTTT. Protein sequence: CSASRPGSTDTQYF.

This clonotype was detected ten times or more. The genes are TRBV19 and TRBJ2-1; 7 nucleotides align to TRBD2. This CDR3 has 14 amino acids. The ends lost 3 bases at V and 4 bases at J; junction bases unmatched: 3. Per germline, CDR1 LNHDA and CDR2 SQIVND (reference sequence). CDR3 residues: CASSIGGGYNEQFF. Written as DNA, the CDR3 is TGTGCCAGTAGTATTGGGGGAGGGTACAATGAGCAGTTCTTC.

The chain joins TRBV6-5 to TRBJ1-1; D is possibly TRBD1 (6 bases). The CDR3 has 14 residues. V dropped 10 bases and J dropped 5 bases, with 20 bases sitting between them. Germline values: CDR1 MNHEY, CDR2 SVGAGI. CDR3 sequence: CATQPLTGLTEAFF. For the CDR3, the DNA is TGTGCCACCCAACCTCTTACAGGGCTGACTGAAGCTTTCTTT.

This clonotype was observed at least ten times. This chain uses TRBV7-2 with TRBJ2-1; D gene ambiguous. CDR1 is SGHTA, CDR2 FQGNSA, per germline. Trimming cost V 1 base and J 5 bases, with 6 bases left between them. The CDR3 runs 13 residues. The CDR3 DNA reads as TGTGCCAGCAGCTTAGTAGCTAACAATGAGCAGTTCTTC. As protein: CASSLVANNEQFF.

CDR3 sequence: CSVDVDRVDGYTF. CDR3 DNA: TGCAGCGTTGACGTAGACAGGGTGGATGGCTACACCTTC. V and J are TRBV29-1 and TRBJ1-2; 7 bases are a match to TRBD1. Germline V CDR1 and CDR2: SQVTM, ANQGSEA. The length of the CDR3 is 13 residues. With 3 bases clipped from V and 6 bases from J, the junction kept 7 bases outside the gene matches.

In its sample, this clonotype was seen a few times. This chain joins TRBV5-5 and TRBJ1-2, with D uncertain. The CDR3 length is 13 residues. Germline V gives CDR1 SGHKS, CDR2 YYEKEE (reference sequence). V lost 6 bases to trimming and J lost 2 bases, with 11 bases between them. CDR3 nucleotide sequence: TGTGCCAGCACTGGGGTGACAAACTATGGCTACACCTTC. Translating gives CASTGVTNYGYTF.

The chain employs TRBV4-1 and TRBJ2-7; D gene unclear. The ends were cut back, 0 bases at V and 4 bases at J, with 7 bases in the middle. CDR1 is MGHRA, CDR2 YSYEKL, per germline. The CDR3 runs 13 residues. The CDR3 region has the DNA TGCGCCAGCAGCCAAGAGTTCAATTACGAGCAGTACTTC. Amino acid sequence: CASSQEFNYEQYF.

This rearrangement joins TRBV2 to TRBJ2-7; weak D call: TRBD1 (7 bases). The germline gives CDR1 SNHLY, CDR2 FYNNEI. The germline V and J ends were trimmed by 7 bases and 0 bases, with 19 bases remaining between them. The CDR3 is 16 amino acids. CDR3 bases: TGTGCCAGCACCTATCCAGGGGGGAAAAGCTCCTACGAGCAGTACTTC. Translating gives CASTYPGGKSSYEQYF.

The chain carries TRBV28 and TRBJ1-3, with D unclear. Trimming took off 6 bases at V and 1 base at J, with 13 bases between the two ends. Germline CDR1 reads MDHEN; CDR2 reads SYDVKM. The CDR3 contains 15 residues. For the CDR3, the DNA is TGTGCCAGCAGATTCCTCGGGGTTTCTGGAAACACCATATATTTT. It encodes CASRFLGVSGNTIYF.

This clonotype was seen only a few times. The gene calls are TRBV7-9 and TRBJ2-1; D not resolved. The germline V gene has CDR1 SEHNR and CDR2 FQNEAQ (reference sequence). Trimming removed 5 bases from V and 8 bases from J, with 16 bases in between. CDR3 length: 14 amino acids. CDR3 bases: TGTGCCAGCAGCGCCATGCTACAATGGGATGAGCAGTTCTTC. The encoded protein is CASSAMLQWDEQFF.

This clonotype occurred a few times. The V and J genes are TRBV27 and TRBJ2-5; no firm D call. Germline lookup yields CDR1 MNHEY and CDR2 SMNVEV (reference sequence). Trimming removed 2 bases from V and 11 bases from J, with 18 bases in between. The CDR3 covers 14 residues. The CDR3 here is CASSLGGFYNEQYF. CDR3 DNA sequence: TGTGCCAGCAGTTTAGGCGGATTCTACAATGAGCAGTACTTC.

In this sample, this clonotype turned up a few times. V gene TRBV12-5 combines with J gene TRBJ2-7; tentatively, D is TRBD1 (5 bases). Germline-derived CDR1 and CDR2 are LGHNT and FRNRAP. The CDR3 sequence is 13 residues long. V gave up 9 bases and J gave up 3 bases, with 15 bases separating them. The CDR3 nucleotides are TGTGCTAGCAGGGCGGTTTCCGGCTACGAGCAGTACTTC. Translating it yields CASRAVSGYEQYF.

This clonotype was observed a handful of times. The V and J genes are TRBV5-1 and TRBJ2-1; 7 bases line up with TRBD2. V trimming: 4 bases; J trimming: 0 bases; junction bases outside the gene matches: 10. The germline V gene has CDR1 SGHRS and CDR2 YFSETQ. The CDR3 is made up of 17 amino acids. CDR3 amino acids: CASSPGGAASSYNEQFF. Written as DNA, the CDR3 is TGCGCCAGCAGCCCGGGAGGCGCAGCGAGCTCCTACAATGAGCAGTTCTTC. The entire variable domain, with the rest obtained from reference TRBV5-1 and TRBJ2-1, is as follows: KAGVTQTPRYLIKTRGQQVTLSCSPISGHRSVSWYQQTPGQGLQFLFEYFSETQRNKGNFPGRFSGRQFSNSRSEMNVSTLELGDSALYLCASSPGGAASSYNEQFFGPGTRLTVL.

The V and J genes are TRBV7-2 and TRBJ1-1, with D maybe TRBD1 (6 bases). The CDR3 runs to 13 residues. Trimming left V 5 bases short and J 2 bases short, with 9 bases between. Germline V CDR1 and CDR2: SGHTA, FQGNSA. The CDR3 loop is CASSTGHNTEAFF. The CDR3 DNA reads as TGTGCCAGCAGCACGGGACACAACACTGAAGCTTTCTTT.

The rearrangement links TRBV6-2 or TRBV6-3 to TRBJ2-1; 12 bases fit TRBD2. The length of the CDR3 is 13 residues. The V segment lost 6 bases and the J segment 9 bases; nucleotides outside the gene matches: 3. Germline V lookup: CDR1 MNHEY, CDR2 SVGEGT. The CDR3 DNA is TGTGCCAGCAGAACTAGCGGGGGGATTGAGCAGTTCTTC. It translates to CASRTSGGIEQFF.